These 2 T cell receptor beta chains came from one sample sequenced in a study of OX40 agonist ivuxolimab in advanced cancers. The protocol was immunoSEQ multiplex PCR, while the TCRdb copy is restricted to in-frame clones and leaves out a portion. The data show about 88,000 clones, more than 80% seen once. The specimen comprised CD4+ or CD8+ T cells sorted from blood, sampled in a trial of the OX40 agonist ivuxolimab. Receptors originate from an adult with an advanced solid tumor such as melanoma, head and neck, liver or kidney cancer.

This chain joins TRBV6-5 and TRBJ1-1; TRBD1 agrees at 7 bases. This CDR3 has 15 residues. Germline trimming cut 8 bases from V and 5 bases from J; bases unmatched to any gene: 14. The germline V gene has CDR1 MNHEY and CDR2 SVGAGI. In nucleotides, the CDR3 is TGTGCCAGCTTGGGAAGGGGACAGCCCGGGACTGAAGCTTTCTTT. It encodes CASLGRGQPGTEAFF.

The genes are TRBV18 and TRBJ1-6, with D uncertain. Germline CDR1 and CDR2: KGHSH and LQKENI. The CDR3 contains 15 residues. Deletions cut 0 bases from V and 7 bases from J, with 10 bases between. CDR3 in DNA: TGTGCCAGCTCACCACCGTACAATTCAAATTCACCCCTCCACTTT. It is translated as CASSPPYNSNSPLHF.